This TCR beta chain was found in a study of cytomegalovirus exposure and HLA in healthy donors. Across the study: Out of about 180 million T cells, an earlier analysis found fewer than 140 million unique TCR beta sequences in total.

The V gene's germline CDR1 is MNHNS and CDR2 SASEGT. The V end was cut by 2 bases, the J end by 0 bases, with 11 bases between. This CDR3 contains 15 residues. The PCR employed 60 Vbeta primers together with 13 Jbeta primers. Sequencing used immunoSEQ multiplex PCR; TCRdb keeps in-frame clones, though not all of them. In the table there are roughly 140,000 clones, more than 75% of which are singletons. The receptor was derived from a man aged 18 to 29 in good health and CMV-seronegative. V usage is TRBV6-1 and J usage is TRBJ2-7, with D unclear. What was sequenced was PBMCs. In nucleotides, the CDR3 is TGTGCCAGCAGTGAAATGGTTGGCACCTCCTACGAGCAGTACTTC. Its translation: CASSEMVGTSYEQYF.